These T cell receptor beta chains were read from a single sample in a study of technical replicates of blood from several donors. Repertoires were generated with immunoSEQ multiplex PCR, while TCRdb's copy carries only in-frame clones and drops some. The sample has around 13,000 clones, approximately 93% seen once. Specimen: PBMCs. These receptors all stem from a human donor in good health. The CDR3 runs from the conserved cysteine through the conserved F or W. A D gene is named only where the DNA matches it firmly. Not all rows give a size; the values are once, few, many and, for expanded clones, a class.

j_call clone_size v_call d_call cdr3_nt cdr3_aa
TRBJ2-1 - TRBV5-1 TRBD2 TGCGCCAGCAGCCGGGACTACTTCTACAATGAGCAGTTCTTC CASSRDYFYNEQFF
TRBJ2-5 - TRBV18 TRBD2 TGTGCCAGCTCACCCCCGGGACTAGCGGGTCAAGAGACCCAGTACTTC CASSPPGLAGQETQYF
TRBJ1-2 once TRBV4-2 TRBD1 TGTGCCAGCAGCCAAGAAACGCGACAGGGGGTTAACTATGGCTACACCTTC CASSQETRQGVNYGYTF
TRBJ2-7 - TRBV5-4 TRBD1 TGTGCCAGCAGCTCTACAGGGGGCATTTACGAGCAGTACTTC CASSSTGGIYEQYF
TRBJ1-2 - TRBV5-6 - TGTGCCAGCAGCACGGGAGTTTACTATGGCTACACCTTC CASSTGVYYGYTF
TRBJ2-2 - TRBV2 TRBD2 TGTGCCAGCAGTGAGACTAGCGGATGGATGAACCCCGGGGAGCTGTTTTTT CASSETSGWMNPGELFF
TRBJ2-2 - TRBV2 TRBD1 TGTGCCAGCAGAAGAGGACAGGGGTCGAACACCGGGGAGCTGTTTTTT CASRRGQGSNTGELFF
TRBJ2-5 - TRBV6-1 - TGTGCCAGCAGGAGCTCCATAGAGACCCAGTACTTC CASRSSIETQYF
TRBJ2-7 - TRBV5-6 TRBD2 TGTGCCAGCAGCTTGGGCGGGACTAGCAGGAACGAGCAGTACTTC CASSLGGTSRNEQYF
TRBJ2-1 - TRBV5-1 TRBD1 TGCGCCAGCAGCCCCTGGGTACAGGGGAAATACAATGAGCAGTTCTTC CASSPWVQGKYNEQFF
TRBJ1-5 - TRBV5-1 - TGCGCCAGCAGCTTGGACGGGGGGGCAAATCAGCCCCAGCATTTT CASSLDGGANQPQHF
TRBJ2-5 - TRBV6-5 TRBD2 TGTGCCAGTTCTAGCGGTCCGGCAACAGAGACCCAGTACTTC CASSSGPATETQYF
TRBJ1-5 - TRBV6-1 TRBD1 TGTGCCACCGAATTCGACAGGGTCGGACAGCCCCAGCATTTT CATEFDRVGQPQHF
TRBJ2-7 - TRBV5-8 TRBD1 TGTGCCAGCCTCGAGGGACAGCCATACTCCTACGAGCAGTACTTC CASLEGQPYSYEQYF
TRBJ2-7 - TRBV6-5 - TGTGCCAGCAGCTTCGAGATGAGGAGGGAGCAGTACTTC CASSFEMRREQYF
TRBJ2-2 - TRBV10-3 - TGTGCCATCAGTGAAAAAGGGGCCCCAACCGGGGAGCTGTTTTTT CAISEKGAPTGELFF
TRBJ2-1 - TRBV7-9 - TGTGCCAGCAGCTTACAAGGCAGGGGTAATGAGCAGTTCTTC CASSLQGRGNEQFF